This T cell receptor (beta chain) emerged from a study of T-cell memory formation after mild COVID-19. General observations from the study: From day 15 to 85, contracting clones were balanced between CD4 and CD8, whereas later expanders leaned toward CD4+.

Trimming took off 8 bases at V and 3 bases at J, with 14 bases between the two ends. CDR3 length: 13 residues. In this sample, this clonotype turned up a few times. What it recognizes is unknown. The authors produced TCR alpha and TCR beta cDNA libraries with sample barcodes and UMIs by 5'RACE using constant-segment primers. TCRdb reprocessed the 5' RACE reads via MiXCR and lists one record per CDR3 protein. The data show about 450,000 distinct CDR3 sequences, about 25% seen once. The sequence came from an adult woman who had mild COVID-19 (a few samples of this study predate the infection). Cell type and time point are not known. The chain is built from TRBV12-3 or TRBV12-4 and TRBJ2-7; D is unresolved. Sequencing used PBMCs or a T cell subset sorted from them (not recorded which). DNA for the CDR3: TGTGCCAGCGCTGGCAGAGGAGTCTACGAGCAGTACTTC. Translation: CASAGRGVYEQYF.